This entry lists 19 T cell receptor beta chains sequenced from one sample in a study of T cells after yellow fever vaccination. One entry per CDR3 protein results from TCRdb running MiXCR on the 5' RACE reads. Of some 350,000 distinct CDR3 sequences listed, under 5% are singletons. The specimen comprised PBMCs, sampled 5 days after the yellow fever booster vaccination. The receptors originated from a man younger than 35 who received the YFV17D yellow fever vaccine.

This clonotype was detected ten times or more. This chain links TRBV29-1 with TRBJ2-2; 7 positions match TRBD1. The CDR3 runs 14 residues. The germline V gene has CDR1 SQVTM and CDR2 ANQGSEA. Losses at the gene ends were 3 bases for V and 2 bases for J; bases not matched to a gene: 3. DNA for the CDR3: TGCAGCGTTGACCGGGACAGTAACACCGGGGAGCTGTTTTTT. This sequence encodes CSVDRDSNTGELFF.

The chain recombines TRBV11-2 with TRBJ2-7; TRBD2 aligns across 11 bases. The CDR3 sequence is 15 residues long. J was trimmed by 4 bases and V by 5 bases; bases with no gene match: 7. Germline V gives CDR1 SGHAT, CDR2 FQNNGV. CDR3 amino acids: CASSRGSGGAYEQYF. Here the CDR3 DNA reads TGTGCCAGCAGCCGGGGTAGCGGGGGGGCTTACGAGCAGTACTTC.

This chain joins TRBV7-8 and TRBJ2-2; possibly TRBD1 for D (5 bases). This CDR3 contains 15 residues. The V and J ends lost 4 bases and 4 bases respectively, with 13 bases between them. From germline, CDR1 is SGHVS and CDR2 FQNEAQ. The CDR3 sequence is CASSYRGRTTGELFF. The CDR3 DNA sequence: TGTGCCAGCAGCTATAGGGGTCGAACCACCGGGGAGCTGTTTTTT.

This clonotype appeared many times. An end of the junction does not agree with germline; a read error may underlie this. The chain couples TRBV6-5 to TRBJ2-1, with D tentatively TRBD2 (7 bases). CDR3 size: 14 residues. CDR1 MNHEY and CDR2 SVGAGI come from the germline V gene. CDR3 region: CASSYSKFGGPRVF. CDR3 in DNA: TGTGCCAGCAGTTACTCGAAGTTCGGGGGGCCCAGAGTCTTC.

The V gene is TRBV4-1, the J gene TRBJ1-6; possible D gene TRBD1, 5 bases. Trimming removed 0 bases from V and 14 bases from J, with 14 bases in between. The CDR3 sequence is 14 residues long. Germline assignment: CDR1 MGHRA and CDR2 YSYEKL. CDR3 amino acids: CASSQEEGKVALHF. DNA of the CDR3: TGCGCCAGCAGCCAAGAGGAGGGGAAGGTGGCCCTCCACTTT.

The chain has TRBV5-1 and TRBJ2-1; 10 bases map to TRBD1. Trimming removed 3 bases from V and 8 bases from J; junction bases left unmatched: 17. The CDR3 runs 18 residues. CDR1 and CDR2 from the germline V gene are SGHRS and YFSETQ. The CDR3 region is CASSSTPTGTGAWYEQFF. The CDR3 nucleotides are TGCGCCAGCAGCTCAACCCCGACCGGGACAGGGGCCTGGTATGAGCAGTTCTTC.

The chain employs TRBV6-5 and TRBJ2-3; TRBD2 matches 11 bases. The CDR3 length is 17 residues. Trimming at V came to 6 bases and at J to 6 bases, leaving 14 bases not matched to a gene. Germline CDR1 and CDR2: MNHEY and SVGAGI. The CDR3 DNA follows: TGTGCCAGCAGCCCCTCGTTTAGCGGGGGGGACCGGGATACGCAGTATTTT. It specifies CASSPSFSGGDRDTQYF.

The chain has TRBV12-3 or TRBV12-4 and TRBJ2-3, with 9 bases that match TRBD2. CDR3 length: 18 amino acids. J was trimmed by 5 bases and V by 2 bases; bases with no gene match: 14. This CDR3 is CASSLTVVAGGLEDTQYF. The CDR3 DNA reads TGTGCCAGCAGTTTAACGGTGGTTGCGGGGGGGCTGGAAGATACGCAGTATTTT.

This clonotype came up a few times. This sequence joins TRBV29-1 and TRBJ2-2; D is unresolved. The CDR3 runs 13 residues. CDR1 and CDR2 from the germline V gene are SQVTM and ANQGSEA. V was pared by 6 bases and J by 0 bases, with 8 bases between. Written as DNA, the CDR3 is TGCAGCGTGAGACACACGAACACCGGGGAGCTGTTTTTT. It is translated as CSVRHTNTGELFF.

The J gene is TRBJ1-2, the V gene TRBV5-1, with D hard to call. The CDR3 extends over 14 amino acids. The germline V gene encodes CDR1 SGHRS and CDR2 YFSETQ. Trimming took 0 bases from V and 1 from J, leaving 7 bases between them. CDR3 coding DNA: TGCGCCAGCAGCTTGGAGTCCTATAACTATGGCTACACCTTC. Protein: CASSLESYNYGYTF.

This clonotype turned up a few times. V is TRBV18 and J is TRBJ2-7; TRBD1 aligns across 8 bases. Germline CDR1 reads KGHSH; CDR2 reads LQKENI. The V gene end was trimmed by 4 bases and the J gene end by 7 bases; junction bases not matched to a gene: 3. The CDR3 is made up of 12 amino acids. The CDR3 loop reads CASSQDRVEQYV. Written as DNA, the CDR3 is TGTGCCAGCTCACAGGACAGGGTTGAGCAGTACGTC.

There are many counts of this clonotype. The rearrangement uses TRBV20-1 and TRBJ2-1; D might be TRBD1 or TRBD2, each matching 5 bases. The CDR3 is 9 amino acids. Trimming removed 7 bases at V and 8 bases at J, with 6 bases between. Per the germline V gene, CDR1 is DFQATT and CDR2 is SNEGSKA (reference sequence). The CDR3 DNA sequence: TGCAGTGGGGGGTATGAGCAGTTCTTC. Translation: CSGGYEQFF.

Ten or more counts support this clonotype. This chain joins TRBV5-8 and TRBJ2-3; TRBD2 aligns across 8 bases. The CDR3 has 15 residues. The germline V gene has CDR1 SGHTS and CDR2 YDEGEE. After removal of 0 bases from V and 2 bases from J, the junction contained 2 bases not matched to a gene. CDR3 in amino acids: CASSLASGFTDTQYF. In DNA form, the CDR3 reads TGTGCCAGCAGCTTGGCTAGCGGGTTCACAGATACGCAGTATTTT.

The gene calls are TRBV24-1 and TRBJ2-3; 8 nucleotides match TRBD2. This CDR3 comprises 13 residues. With V trimmed by 3 bases and J by 9 bases, 4 bases remained unmatched. Germline V CDR1 and CDR2: KGHDR, SFDVKD. The CDR3: CATSDATSDTQYF. The CDR3 DNA follows: TGTGCCACCAGTGATGCGACTAGCGACACGCAGTATTTT.

The chain has TRBV18 and TRBJ2-3; maybe TRBD2 (5 bases). V lost 3 bases and J 1 base, leaving 11 bases between the germline ends. Germline CDR1 and CDR2: KGHSH and LQKENI. The CDR3 spans 15 residues. The CDR3 protein is CASSPRRQRTDTQYF. The CDR3 nucleotides are TGTGCCAGCTCACCTAGGAGGCAGCGCACAGATACGCAGTATTTT.

The rearrangement joins TRBV21-1 to TRBJ2-5; TRBD1, the D gene given by the table, was not confirmed from the DNA. TRBV21-1 has pseudogene status. The CDR3 is 17 amino acids. CDR3 region: CASSLLTSDRYQETQYF. The DNA of the CDR3 is TGTGCCAGCAGCCTCTTAACCTCCGACAGATACCAAGAGACCCAGTACTTC.

This clonotype showed up many times. The rearrangement uses TRBV24-1 and TRBJ1-1; D is perhaps TRBD1 (5 bases). This CDR3 spans 15 amino acids. Trimming removed 3 bases at V and 1 base at J, with 11 bases between. CDR1 is KGHDR, CDR2 SFDVKD, per germline. Written as DNA, the CDR3 is TGTGCCACCAGTGATACCGGGACCGGGAACACTGAAGCTTTCTTT. Translation: CATSDTGTGNTEAFF.

This clonotype has ten or more counts. The rearrangement links TRBV5-1 to TRBJ1-1; D possibly corresponds to TRBD1 (5 bases). This CDR3 is built from 15 residues. Germline CDR1 SGHRS, CDR2 YFSETQ. V was shortened by 0 bases and J by 2 bases, with 11 bases between the two germline ends. The CDR3 is CASSLGGRINTEAFF. In DNA, the CDR3 is TGCGCCAGCAGCTTGGGGGGACGGATCAACACTGAAGCTTTCTTT.

A few counts support this clonotype. This chain connects TRBV20-1 to TRBJ2-3; 15 bases line up with TRBD2. Germline CDR1 and CDR2: DFQATT and SNEGSKA (reference sequence). The CDR3 loop spans 18 amino acids. V lost 1 base, J lost 5 bases, and 10 bases stayed unmatched. For the CDR3, the DNA is TGCAGTGCTAGAGGTGGACTAGCGGGGGGGCGGGGGAAAGATACGCAGTATTTT. Its protein is CSARGGLAGGRGKDTQYF.